Reported below is one T cell receptor (beta chain). The data are from a study of shared clonotypes between healthy human individuals. Here immunoSEQ multiplex PCR was the method, and the copy in TCRdb shows in-frame clones only, minus some. The table shows 1.5 million to 1.9 million clones, with roughly 98% occurring only once. Germline-derived CDR1 and CDR2 are SEHNR and FQNEAQ (reference sequence). CDR3 length equals 16 residues. The ends were cut back, 5 bases at V and 5 bases at J, with 21 bases in the middle. Material for sequencing was naive CD4+ T cells sorted from blood. The subset was: CD45RA+ positively selected. The sequence came from a man aged 25 to 40 in good health. V and J are TRBV7-9 and TRBJ2-5, with D perhaps matching TRBD1 (8 bases). The CDR3 sequence: CASSPDQTGGAETQYF. DNA for the CDR3: TGTGCCAGCAGCCCCGACCAAACAGGGGGGGCGGAGACCCAGTACTTC. The full variable domain, in which reference TRBV7-9 and TRBJ2-5 provide the parts outside the CDR3, is DTGVSQNPRHKITKRGQNVTFRCDPISEHNRLYWYRQTLGQGPEFLTYFQNEAQLEKSRLLSDRFSAERPKGSFSTLEIQRTEQGDSAMYLCASSPDQTGGAETQYFGPGTRLLVL.